Presented here are 6 T cell receptor beta chains from one specimen sequenced in a study of blood T cells in healthy people across ages. Next came a second PCR, run for roughly 6 to 11 cycles, which used a sample-barcoded 5' primer along with a J-beta primer mix. MiXCR, applied by TCRdb to the 5' RACE reads, yields one record per CDR3 protein. The data contain fewer than 2,000,000 distinct CDR3 sequences, 30% to 40% of them singletons. Material for sequencing was blood. The receptors shown here come from a human donor in good health.

This rearrangement joins TRBV5-1 to TRBJ2-1, with 9 bases aligning to TRBD2. From germline, CDR1 is SGHRS and CDR2 YFSETQ. Germline trimming cut 0 bases from V and 7 bases from J; bases unmatched to any gene: 2. The CDR3 contains 14 residues. As DNA, the CDR3 is TGCGCCAGCAGCTTGGAGCGGGAGGTAAATGAGCAGTTCTTC. It is translated as CASSLEREVNEQFF.

CDR3 residues: CASGGTNSGNTIYF. CDR3 nucleotides: TGTGCCAGCGGGGGGACCAACTCTGGAAACACCATATATTTT. V gene TRBV6-5 combines with J gene TRBJ1-3, with a weak D call TRBD1 (5 bases). The V end lost 8 bases, the J end lost 0 bases, and 11 bases lay between the germline ends. The CDR3 runs 14 residues. Per the germline V gene, CDR1 is MNHEY and CDR2 is SVGAGI.

On this clonotype itself: The CDR3 does not end in the conserved phenylalanine or tryptophan, so this is likely a read error. The chain combines TRBV20-1 with TRBJ1-1; perhaps TRBD1 as D (5 bases). This CDR3 is 11 amino acids long. Germline CDR1 DFQATT, CDR2 SNEGSKA (reference sequence). Trimming stripped 5 bases from V and 3 bases from J, with 7 bases between. This chain's CDR3 is CSAPGDTEAFL. The DNA of the CDR3 is TGCAGTGCTCCGGGGGACACTGAAGCTTTCCTT.

This clonotype was recorded a few times. This chain uses TRBV29-1 with TRBJ1-2, with TRBD1 as a possible D gene (6 bases). With 6 bases removed from V and 3 bases from J, the gap between germline ends came to 17 bases. The CDR3 has 14 amino acids. The germline V gene has CDR1 SQVTM and CDR2 ANQGSEA. In DNA, the CDR3 is TGCAGCGTCGGTAGGGGGGCCTATGACTATGGCTACACCTTC. Residues: CSVGRGAYDYGYTF.

Ten or more counts support this clonotype. The V and J genes are TRBV6-6 and TRBJ2-7; D is unclear. The germline CDR1 and CDR2 sequences are MNHNY and SVGAGI (reference sequence). Trimming left V 4 bases short and J 6 bases short, with 13 bases between. The CDR3 contains 13 residues. The CDR3 bases are TGTGCCAGCAGTTTCACCTCAGACGTCGAGCAGTACTTC. Encoded protein: CASSFTSDVEQYF.

This clonotype was found once. The chain carries TRBV28 and TRBJ2-3; 10 positions agree with TRBD1. CDR1 MDHEN and CDR2 SYDVKM come from the germline V gene. CDR3 length: 15 residues. Trimming at V came to 6 bases and at J to 11 bases, leaving 14 bases not matched to a gene. This CDR3 reads CASRTGTGAWVGQYF. CDR3 nucleotide sequence: TGTGCCAGCAGAACTGGGACAGGGGCTTGGGTAGGGCAGTATTTT.